This T cell receptor beta chain was identified in a study of early T cells in non-severe SARS-CoV-2 infection. TCRdb reanalysed the 5' RACE reads using MiXCR and keeps one entry per CDR3 protein. The repertoire holds 70,000 to 95,000 distinct CDR3 sequences, with around 11% as singletons. This CDR3 comprises 16 residues. After removal of 2 bases from V and 2 bases from J, the junction contained 6 bases not matched to a gene. The germline V gene has CDR1 DFQATT and CDR2 SNEGSKA (reference sequence). Material: whole blood. The source is an adult who was a healthcare worker with PCR-confirmed SARS-CoV-2 infection or an uninfected control (not recorded which). The chain uses TRBV20-1 and TRBJ2-2, with 9 bases identical to TRBD2. CDR3 nucleotide sequence: TGCAGTGCTAGACCCGGGACTAGCACTAACACCGGGGAGCTGTTTTTT. This codes for CSARPGTSTNTGELFF.